Listed below are T cell receptor beta chains from one sample, sequenced in a study of blood T cell repertoires in COVID-19. Produced via immunoSEQ multiplex PCR; TCRdb's table is partial and in-frame only. This repertoire shows about 140,000 clones, 80% to 90% found once; its top ten account for 1.7%. Sequencing input: peripheral blood. These receptors were taken from a woman aged 50 to 60 with acute or convalescent COVID-19. The CDR3 runs from the conserved cysteine through the conserved F or W. D genes are given only for firm matches. Not all rows give a size; the values are once, few, many and, for expanded clones, a class.

clone_size	v_call	d_call	j_call	cdr3_nt	cdr3_aa
once	TRBV4-1	NA	TRBJ1-5	TGCGCCAGCAGCCAAGCCTACAGTTTGAGCAATCAGCCCCAGCATTTT	CASSQAYSLSNQPQHF
NA	TRBV7-9	NA	TRBJ2-1	TGTGCCAGCAGCTTTATAGCCGAGAATGAGCAGTTCTTC	CASSFIAENEQFF
NA	TRBV9	NA	TRBJ1-2	TGTGCCAGCAGCGTAGGTACCACAGGGAGTTATGGCTACACCTTC	CASSVGTTGSYGYTF
NA	TRBV19	NA	TRBJ2-7	TGTGCCAGTAGCATCGGGTCCTCCTACGAGCAGTACTTC	CASSIGSSYEQYF
NA	TRBV10-3	TRBD2	TRBJ2-2	TGTGCCATCAGTGAGCCCGGGGGGAGGACCGGGGAGCTGTTTTTT	CAISEPGGRTGELFF
NA	TRBV9	TRBD2	TRBJ2-7	TGTGCCAGCAGCGTAGGACTAGCAGATTACTACGAGCAGTACTTC	CASSVGLADYYEQYF
NA	TRBV6-5	NA	TRBJ1-3	TGTGCCAGCAGTCTCCAGGGGTCTGGAAACACCATATATTTT	CASSLQGSGNTIYF
NA	TRBV6-5	TRBD1	TRBJ2-7	TGTGCCAGCAGCCAAGGGGGGACAGGGGTGGACGAGCAGTACTTC	CASSQGGTGVDEQYF
once	TRBV30	NA	TRBJ2-7	TGTGCCTGGAGTGGGCAGGGAAGGGTCGAGCAGTACTTC	CAWSGQGRVEQYF
NA	TRBV27	NA	TRBJ1-2	TGTGCCAGCAGGCCAAACGCGGGGGGCTACACCTTC	CASRPNAGGYTF
NA	TRBV12-5	TRBD1	TRBJ1-5	TGTGCTAGCAAGACAGGGAATAGCAATCAGCCCCAGCATTTT	CASKTGNSNQPQHF
NA	TRBV25-1	TRBD1	TRBJ2-7	TGTGCCAGCATCCTACTCCGGGACAGGGGGCGTGACGAGCAGTACTTC	CASILLRDRGRDEQYF
NA	TRBV19	NA	TRBJ1-5	TGTGCCAGTAGTGGCTCAGGGGATAGCAATCAGCCCCAGCATTTT	CASSGSGDSNQPQHF
NA	TRBV2	NA	TRBJ1-2	TGTGCCAGCTTCTCGGGATGGGCTAACTATGGCTACACCTTC	CASFSGWANYGYTF
NA	TRBV7-2	TRBD1	TRBJ2-2	TGTGCCAGCACTCCGGACAGGGCTAACACCGGGGAGCTGTTTTTT	CASTPDRANTGELFF
NA	TRBV28	TRBD1	TRBJ1-2	TGTGCCACGGCCGGGACAGGGAGGGGACTGGGCTATGGCTACACCTTC	CATAGTGRGLGYGYTF
NA	TRBV5-1	NA	TRBJ1-4	TGCGCCAGCAGCGCCGGGGGGGCAACTAATGAAAAACTGTTTTTT	CASSAGGATNEKLFF
NA	TRBV10-3	NA	TRBJ2-7	TGTGCCATCAGTGAGGTAGGGGGGGTGCCCTACGAGCAGTACTTC	CAISEVGGVPYEQYF
NA	TRBV24-1	NA	TRBJ2-1	TGTGCCACCAGTGACCCGCACGGGACAAGGAACAATGAGCAGTTCTTC	CATSDPHGTRNNEQFF
NA	TRBV5-1	NA	TRBJ2-2	TGCGCCAGCAGCCCGTGGGACATTAACACCGGGGAGCTGTTTTTT	CASSPWDINTGELFF
NA	TRBV5-1	NA	TRBJ1-5	TGCGCCAGCAGCACAGATAGCAATCAGCCCCAGCATTTT	CASSTDSNQPQHF
once	TRBV10-3	TRBD1	TRBJ1-4	TGTGCCATCAGTGGATCCGGACAGGGGCGGCTGTTTTTT	CAISGSGQGRLFF
once	TRBV25-1	TRBD1	TRBJ1-2	TGTGCCAGCAGTGAATATTTCGGGGAACAGGGGGCTGAGATTTTC	CASSEYFGEQGAEIF
few	TRBV10-3	TRBD2	TRBJ2-7	TGTGCCACCGCTGCCGGCAGCGGGAGGGCCTACGAGCAGTACTTC	CATAAGSGRAYEQYF
NA	TRBV9	TRBD1	TRBJ2-1	TGTGCCAGCAGCGTGGACAGGATGGATGAGCAGTTCTTC	CASSVDRMDEQFF
NA	TRBV7-6	TRBD2	TRBJ2-1	TGTGCCAGCAGCCTTAGCGGGAGACTCTCCTACAATGAGCAGTTCTTC	CASSLSGRLSYNEQFF